The 9 T cell receptor beta chains listed next were all sequenced from one sample in a study of T cells in Graves' hyperthyroidism and ophthalmopathy. RNA transcripts served as the template for amplifying TCR beta CDR3 regions. Initially, a first-round RT-PCR of the TCR CDR3 employed the HTBI primer set. TCRdb re-derived calls from the multiplex PCR reads in MiXCR, one entry per CDR3 protein. The sample has approximately 220,000 distinct CDR3 sequences; about 16% are singletons. The sequenced sample consisted of blood. These receptors all come from a man aged 40-49 years with Graves' hyperthyroidism.

This clonotype was counted at least ten times. V usage is TRBV24-1 and J usage is TRBJ2-1, with 7 bases that match TRBD1. Germline CDR1 and CDR2: KGHDR and SFDVKD. The CDR3 has 13 residues. V shed 3 bases, J shed 12 bases, and the junction held 7 bases outside the gene matches. In nucleotides, the CDR3 is TGTGCCACCAGTGATCCGGACAGGACGACGCAGTTCTTC. Encoded protein: CATSDPDRTTQFF.

In its sample, this clonotype was seen many times. The V and J genes are TRBV30 and TRBJ2-1, with D unresolved. The V end lost 0 bases, the J end lost 7 bases, and 7 bases lay between the germline ends. CDR1 is GTSNPN, CDR2 SVGIG, per germline (reference sequence). The CDR3 loop spans 12 amino acids. In DNA, the CDR3 is TGTGCCTGGAGTGTAAGTCCAAATGAGCAGTTCTTC. Protein product: CAWSVSPNEQFF.

V and J are TRBV5-1 and TRBJ2-1, with 10 bases lining up with TRBD2. This CDR3 has 14 amino acids. The ends lost 2 bases at V and 9 bases at J; junction bases unmatched: 5. The germline gives CDR1 SGHRS, CDR2 YFSETQ. CDR3 sequence: CASSLAGGPGEQFF. The CDR3 coding sequence is TGCGCCAGCAGCTTAGCGGGGGGGCCCGGTGAGCAGTTCTTC.

This clonotype was found a few times. The chain recombines TRBV4-3 with TRBJ2-6; D is unresolved. Germline loops: CDR1 LGHNA, CDR2 YSLEER. The CDR3 consists of 16 residues. V was clipped by 2 bases and J by 0 bases, with 8 bases between them. The CDR3 sequence: CASSQRPYSGANVLTF. CDR3 sequence (DNA): TGCGCCAGCAGCCAAAGGCCGTACTCTGGGGCCAACGTCCTGACTTTC.

This chain links TRBV7-6 with TRBJ2-7; TRBD1 matches at 10 bases. The CDR3 consists of 16 residues. The germline CDR1 and CDR2 sequences are SGHVS and FNYEAQ. After removal of 3 bases from V and 1 base from J, the junction contained 6 bases not matched to a gene. CDR3 DNA: TGTGCCAGCAGCTTCGGGACAGGGGATATGTCCTACGAGCAGTACTTC. Amino acid sequence: CASSFGTGDMSYEQYF.

The gene calls are TRBV6-1 and TRBJ2-6; unclear D gene. Deletions cut 3 bases from V and 4 bases from J, with 7 bases between. This CDR3 is built from 14 residues. Germline-derived CDR1 and CDR2 are MNHNS and SASEGT. CDR3 nucleotides: TGTGCCAGCAGTGATGATTCAGGGGCCAACGTCCTGACTTTC. Protein: CASSDDSGANVLTF.

V usage is TRBV11-2 and J usage is TRBJ2-1; maybe TRBD2 (5 bases). The CDR3 spans 14 residues. V dropped 1 base and J dropped 9 bases, with 13 bases sitting between them. The V gene's germline CDR1 is SGHAT and CDR2 FQNNGV. CDR3: CASSLGGGIGEQFF. In DNA form, the CDR3 reads TGTGCCAGCAGCTTAGGCGGAGGTATCGGTGAGCAGTTCTTC. Looking up the rest from reference TRBV11-2 and TRBJ2-1 gives the full variable domain: EAGVAQSPRYKIIEKRQSVAFWCNPISGHATLYWYQQILGQGPKLLIQFQNNGVVDDSQLPKDRFSAERLKGVDSTLKIQPAKLEDSAVYLCASSLGGGIGEQFFGPGTRLTVL.

This sequence joins TRBV19 and TRBJ2-2; 7 bases are shared with TRBD2. Germline V gene data show CDR1 as LNHDA and CDR2 as SQIVND (reference sequence). V trimming: 2 bases; J trimming: 3 bases; junction bases outside the gene matches: 12. This CDR3 contains 18 residues. CDR3 bases: TGTGCCAGTAGTATATTCCGCGGGGGTCTTGCTTACACCGGGGAGCTGTTTTTT. This encodes CASSIFRGGLAYTGELFF.

In this sample, this clonotype turned up a few times. This chain uses TRBV27 with TRBJ1-1, with 7 bases lining up with TRBD1. Germline CDR1 MNHEY, CDR2 SMNVEV (reference sequence). CDR3 length: 14 amino acids. Losses at the gene ends were 6 bases for V and 1 base for J; bases not matched to a gene: 5. The CDR3 sequence: CASSPRTGNTEAFF. The CDR3 DNA reads as TGTGCCAGCAGCCCCCGGACAGGGAACACTGAAGCTTTCTTT.